This T cell receptor (beta chain) came from a study of T cells after yellow fever vaccination. Points from the study as a whole: Almost all vaccine-responding clonotypes went undetected in sorted memory subsets on day 0.

After removal of 0 bases from V and 3 bases from J, the junction contained 13 bases not matched to a gene. CDR1 and CDR2 from the germline V gene are MNHEY and SVGEGT. This CDR3 spans 19 amino acids. This clonotype came up many times. UMIs and a universal primer site were added when TCR cDNA was made by 5'RACE template switching. TCRdb redid the calling of the 5' RACE reads with MiXCR, one entry per CDR3 protein. This table has around 15,000 distinct CDR3 sequences, around 4% appearing once. Sequencing used PBMCs, either bulk or a sorted T-cell subset (CD4+, CD8+, memory, or dextramer-sorted; not recorded which), obtained 15 days after the yellow fever booster vaccination. The receptor was isolated from a man aged 30 to 45 who received the YFV17D yellow fever vaccine. The rearrangement links TRBV6-2 or TRBV6-3 to TRBJ2-3, with 9 bases aligning to TRBD2. The CDR3 DNA sequence: TGTGCCAGCAGTTACTCGCCGGGTTGGCGGGAGGGCCATACAGATACGCAGTATTTT. Its protein is CASSYSPGWREGHTDTQYF.